This TCR beta chain was captured by sequencing in a study of T cell repertoires in cytomegalovirus infection. This clonotype was detected once. A much larger clone lies a single base off, so this may be a read error. In germline, CDR1 is SGHTA, CDR2 FQGNSA. This CDR3 spans 13 amino acids. The V end was cut by 6 bases, the J end by 8 bases, with 16 bases between. TCRdb itself ran the reads through MiXCR, one entry per CDR3 protein. The profile shows around 350,000 distinct CDR3 sequences, over 15% of them singletons. Sequenced input: PBMCs. The gene calls are TRBV7-2 and TRBJ1-2; no firm D call. This clonotype was sampled from a human donor in good health (CMV status not recorded). Some clones in this sample may be carry-over from other donors' samples. The CDR3 DNA reads TGTGCCAGCAGGGGGAACACTTTTTCGGGCTACACCTTC. Its protein is CASRGNTFSGYTF.